Listed below are T cell receptor beta chains from one sample, sequenced in a study of shared clonotypes between healthy human individuals. Repertoires were generated with immunoSEQ multiplex PCR, while TCRdb's copy carries only in-frame clones and drops some. The sample comprises around 700,000 clones, 72% of which are singletons, and approximately 1.8% rests with the top ten. The sequenced sample consisted of memory CD4+ T cells sorted from blood. The receptor set was obtained from a woman in her twenties or thirties in good health. Each CDR3 is given with its conserved first and last residue. A D gene is named only where the DNA matches it firmly. Size values are once, few and many counts, or a class for expanded clones, and some rows have none.

D gene: TRBD1
V gene: TRBV18
clone size: NA
J gene: TRBJ2-2
CDR3 DNA: TGTGCCAGCTCACCACCGGGACAGGGGAACACCGGGGAGCTGTTTTTT
CDR3 protein: CASSPPGQGNTGELFF

D gene: TRBD1
V gene: TRBV19
clone size: few
J gene: TRBJ1-4
CDR3 DNA: TGTGCCAGTACAGGGGGGCCCGGCTACGAAAAACTGTTTTTT
CDR3 protein: CASTGGPGYEKLFF

D gene: NA
V gene: TRBV27
clone size: NA
J gene: TRBJ1-5
CDR3 DNA: TGTGCCAGCAGTTTAATGGGGGGCAGCAATCAGCCCCAGCATTTT
CDR3 protein: CASSLMGGSNQPQHF

D gene: NA
V gene: TRBV9
clone size: NA
J gene: TRBJ2-6
CDR3 DNA: TGTGCCAGCAGCGTAGAAGCTGTGATTTCTGGGGCCAACGTCCTGACTTTC
CDR3 protein: CASSVEAVISGANVLTF

D gene: NA
V gene: TRBV19
clone size: NA
J gene: TRBJ2-3
CDR3 DNA: TGTGCCAGTACAGGTCCCGCGGGAGATACGCAGTATTTT
CDR3 protein: CASTGPAGDTQYF

D gene: NA
V gene: TRBV5-1
clone size: NA
J gene: TRBJ1-6
CDR3 DNA: TGCGCCAGCAGGAAAACAGGGAGCTCCTATAATTCACCCCTCCACTTT
CDR3 protein: CASRKTGSSYNSPLHF

D gene: NA
V gene: TRBV7-8
clone size: few
J gene: TRBJ1-2
CDR3 DNA: TGTGCCAGCAGCTTAGACACGCGCTATGGCTACACCTTC
CDR3 protein: CASSLDTRYGYTF

D gene: NA
V gene: TRBV2
clone size: NA
J gene: TRBJ1-3
CDR3 DNA: TGTGCCAGCAGTGTTATCTCCTCTGGAAACACCATATATTTT
CDR3 protein: CASSVISSGNTIYF

D gene: NA
V gene: TRBV7-2
clone size: NA
J gene: TRBJ2-3
CDR3 DNA: TGTGCCAGCAGCCAGGGACGGATCACAGATACGCAGTATTTT
CDR3 protein: CASSQGRITDTQYF

D gene: NA
V gene: TRBV2
clone size: NA
J gene: TRBJ2-1
CDR3 DNA: TGTGCCAGCAATTGGGAAATGGGACGGCACGCCAATGAGCAGTTCTTC
CDR3 protein: CASNWEMGRHANEQFF

D gene: NA
V gene: TRBV18
clone size: NA
J gene: TRBJ2-3
CDR3 DNA: TGTGCCAGCTCACTAACAAGCACAGATACGCAGTATTTT
CDR3 protein: CASSLTSTDTQYF

D gene: NA
V gene: TRBV29-1
clone size: NA
J gene: TRBJ1-2
CDR3 DNA: TGCAGCGTAGAGGAGGGTGGCTATGGCTACACCTTC
CDR3 protein: CSVEEGGYGYTF

D gene: TRBD1
V gene: TRBV12-5
clone size: NA
J gene: TRBJ2-3
CDR3 DNA: TGTGCTAGTGGTCCCGGACAGGGATTCACAGATACGCAGTATTTT
CDR3 protein: CASGPGQGFTDTQYF

D gene: NA
V gene: TRBV28
clone size: NA
J gene: TRBJ2-2
CDR3 DNA: TGTGCCAGCAGGGACAGGAACACCGGGGAGCTGTTTTTT
CDR3 protein: CASRDRNTGELFF

D gene: NA
V gene: TRBV2
clone size: NA
J gene: TRBJ2-1
CDR3 DNA: TGTGCCAGCACCCCCAGGGGCAATGAGCAGTTCTTC
CDR3 protein: CASTPRGNEQFF

D gene: NA
V gene: TRBV5-8
clone size: few
J gene: TRBJ1-4
CDR3 DNA: TGTGCCAGCAGCTTGGACGATATTTATCCCGAAAAACTGTTTTTT
CDR3 protein: CASSLDDIYPEKLFF

D gene: NA
V gene: TRBV5-1
clone size: NA
J gene: TRBJ2-1
CDR3 DNA: TGCGCCAGCAGCTTGAATCGGGCCTCCTACAATGAGCAGTTCTTC
CDR3 protein: CASSLNRASYNEQFF

D gene: NA
V gene: TRBV4-1
clone size: NA
J gene: TRBJ2-7
CDR3 DNA: TGCGCCAGCAGCCAGCCCGGGACAACCTCCCGGGGCGCCTACGAGCAGTACTTC
CDR3 protein: CASSQPGTTSRGAYEQYF

D gene: NA
V gene: TRBV4-1
clone size: NA
J gene: TRBJ1-1
CDR3 DNA: TGCGCCAGCAGCCTCGGATCAGGGAAAATGAACACTGAAGCTTTCTTT
CDR3 protein: CASSLGSGKMNTEAFF

D gene: NA
V gene: TRBV28
clone size: few
J gene: TRBJ1-5
CDR3 DNA: TGTGCCAGCAGTTTAGGGGCAGGGTCGCAGCCCCAGCATTTT
CDR3 protein: CASSLGAGSQPQHF

D gene: NA
V gene: TRBV28
clone size: NA
J gene: TRBJ2-2
CDR3 DNA: TGTGCCAGCATCCCAGACCCGGGGGCGGACGGGGAGCTGTTTTTT
CDR3 protein: CASIPDPGADGELFF

D gene: NA
V gene: TRBV27
clone size: NA
J gene: TRBJ1-1
CDR3 DNA: TGTGCCAGCAGTTCCCCAGCCCGGACCAAGGGCTCCGAAGCTTTCTTT
CDR3 protein: CASSSPARTKGSEAFF

D gene: TRBD1
V gene: TRBV9
clone size: NA
J gene: TRBJ1-2
CDR3 DNA: TGTGCCAGCAGCGCGGGGACAGAAAACTATGGCTACACCTTC
CDR3 protein: CASSAGTENYGYTF

D gene: NA
V gene: TRBV29-1
clone size: few
J gene: TRBJ2-5
CDR3 DNA: TGCAGCGTTGAGGATTGGGCAGGGAAAGAGACCCAGTACTTC
CDR3 protein: CSVEDWAGKETQYF